This T cell receptor (beta chain) was sequenced for a study of blood T cell repertoires in COVID-19. V lost 5 bases and J lost 1; bases outside the gene matches: 2. Germline assignment: CDR1 SGHVS and CDR2 FQNEAQ. The CDR3 is 14 residues long. TCRdb's table, derived via immunoSEQ multiplex PCR, lists solely in-frame clones and lacks some. This sample carries a few hundred thousand clones, 88% of them seen once, and the ten largest clones take roughly 1.2%. The chain employs TRBV7-8 and TRBJ2-7, with TRBD2 identical over 10 bases. This TCR was recovered from a woman aged 18-29 years who had recovered from COVID-19. Material: PBMCs or T cells enriched from blood (not recorded which). As DNA, the CDR3 is TGTGCCAGCAGCATTAGCGGGGGGTCCTACGAGCAGTACTTC. Protein sequence: CASSISGGSYEQYF.